This T cell receptor beta chain was recovered during a study of cytomegalovirus exposure and HLA in healthy donors. Between the trimmed V and J ends, which lost 4 bases and 4 bases, there was a span of 13 bases. CDR1 is LGHNA and CDR2 is YNFKEQ in the germline V gene. This CDR3 comprises 15 residues. Points on this clone: Its specificity is unknown.

Study-wide findings and caveats: Association of 16,951 TCR beta sequences with HLA alleles was found at 0.05 false discovery rate in a later analysis. Most TCR sequences were uncommon, yet certain public TCRs appeared in many donors. More clonal expansion characterized HLA-associated TCR beta chains than equally common others in a later analysis. Productive status was seen about 90% or about 30% of the time for most TCR beta V segments in an earlier analysis.

This PCR relied on a set of 60 Vbeta primers and 13 Jbeta primers. Only in-frame clones appear in the TCRdb table, and some are missing; sequencing was by immunoSEQ multiplex PCR. Of over 200,000 clones in the sample, approximately 79% were seen once. The sequence was obtained from a male donor in good health and CMV-seronegative. The chain recombines TRBV4-2 with TRBJ2-2; maybe TRBD1 (6 bases). Specimen: PBMCs. The CDR3 region has the DNA TGTGCCAGCAGCCTTAGAACAGGGAGCACCGGGGAGCTGTTTTTT. Amino acids: CASSLRTGSTGELFF.